Below, one TCR beta chain is given with its context. This clone was seen only a few times. This clone's antigen is unknown. Base-call qualities are not available, and no considerably larger clone is one nucleotide away. This entry is derived from a study of blood T cell repertoires in COVID-19 (TCRdb year 2020). Regarding the study in general: Samples covering the acute and convalescent phases of COVID-19 were provided by collaborators in the United States, Italy and Spain. Nearly every sample came with metadata listing a de-identified subject ID, COVID-19 status, age in years and sex. The material from the prospective study consisted of cDNA or gDNA derived from T cells, B-cell-depleted T cells, or PBMCs. Samples came from the ongoing ImmuneRACE study (first 160 participants) plus 1,254 subjects from 6 global collaborators. HLA class I and class II types, where available, came from metadata supplied by the sample provider rather than from assay-based typing. Subjects who had been exposed to COVID-19, were actively infected with it, or had recovered from it provided the deeply sampled blood TCRbeta repertoires that made up the dataset. The repertoires were released in a freely available public database meant as a resource for research on the immune response to SARS-CoV-2. Results and caveats for the whole study, not just this receptor: The amount of clinical and demographic metadata varied by source and participant and was provided uncurated.

TCRbeta CDR3 regions were amplified from genomic DNA by means of the immunoSEQ Assay, a bias-controlled multiplex PCR. The original pipeline was this. Nucleated cell counts per sample were estimated from amplification of reference gene primers within the assay. Sequence reads were collapsed and filtered to measure the absolute abundance of every unique TCRbeta CDR3 rearrangement. For each sample, productive Simpson clonality was calculated by taking the square root of Simpson's diversity index across productive rearrangements. The source is immuneACCESS, and TCRdb retained only in-frame sequences with V and J called. Part of the clones is not carried over; for the studies checked, unresolved V genes explain less than half of this, and the remainder is unexplained. The DNA gave D and trimming, while V, J and clone size come from that table. This sample lists about 130,000 clones; over 80% were detected once. The top ten hold about 18% of the sample.

From its cysteine to its phenylalanine, the CDR3 spans 14 amino acids. CDR3 DNA only is kept here, 42 bases in frame from base 1. Per the germline V gene (reference sequence), MNHNY is the CDR1 and SVGAGI is the CDR2. V lost 0 bases and J lost 5 bases; the stretch between them is 8 bases long. In the prospective study, participants were about 18 to 90 years old, resided in approximately 25 geographic areas of the United States, and were enrolled through a virtual design. Cohort assignment in the prospective study relied on participant-reported clinical history from a screening survey and a study questionnaire. Recovered participants in ImmuneRACE Cohort 3 were defined as having two consecutive negative NP/OP PCR tests, clearance from a healthcare professional, or resolution of symptoms. In the prospective study, whole blood, serum and a nasopharyngeal or oropharyngeal swab were collected from each participant by mobile phlebotomists. Participants in the prospective study had the option to provide additional blood draws and questionnaires over a 2-month period. Before DNA extraction, prospective study blood samples were shipped either frozen or at room temperature.

This sequence originates from a man aged 25 to 40 who had recovered from COVID-19. The V gene is TRBV6-6 and the J gene is TRBJ1-5, with the D segment identity uncertain. The sequenced sample consisted of PBMCs or T cells enriched from blood (not recorded which). The CDR3 corresponds to CASSYSFGDQPQHF. The sequence in DNA is TGTGCCAGCAGTTACTCTTTCGGTGATCAGCCCCAGCATTTT.